This T cell receptor (beta chain) was observed in a study of T cell responses to AZD1222 COVID-19 vaccine. Sequenced by immunoSEQ multiplex PCR; TCRdb stores in-frame clones only, minus some. The table records about 130,000 clones, 80% to 95% of them present only once. V was clipped by 2 bases and J by 3 bases; unmatched bases: 19. Germline V gene sequence: CDR1 MDHEN, CDR2 SYDVKM. This CDR3 contains 19 residues. The V gene is TRBV28, the J gene TRBJ2-7; 7 bases are shared with TRBD2. Here the sequenced sample was peripheral blood, taken on day 0 of MenACWY control vaccination. This clonotype was sampled from an adult in good health. The chain's CDR3 is CASSLKGIRAGTTYYEQYF. The CDR3 coding sequence is TGTGCCAGCAGTTTAAAAGGGATACGAGCGGGAACTACCTACTACGAGCAGTACTTC.